The next 21 T cell receptor beta chains were all read from a single sample in a study of blood T cell repertoires in COVID-19. Profiling relied on immunoSEQ multiplex PCR, and the TCRdb table lists in-frame clones only, not all of them. The data show 52,000 or so clones, with 75% to 90% seen just once and roughly 8% held by the top ten. The sequenced sample was peripheral blood. Receptor source: a woman between 65 and 79 years old with active COVID-19.

The rearrangement links TRBV20-1 to TRBJ1-1, with unresolved D. The CDR3 consists of 14 residues. Germline loops: CDR1 DFQATT, CDR2 SNEGSKA (reference sequence). The germline V and J ends were trimmed by 3 bases and 0 bases, with 11 bases remaining between them. The CDR3 spells CSASEGSMNTEAFF. The CDR3 DNA follows: TGCAGTGCTAGTGAGGGCAGCATGAACACTGAAGCTTTCTTT.

This clone was picked up one time. The V gene is TRBV4-1, the J gene TRBJ1-1, with no clear D. The CDR3 consists of 13 residues. Germline values: CDR1 MGHRA, CDR2 YSYEKL. Trimming cost V 4 bases and J 2 bases, with 8 bases left between them. The CDR3 sequence is CASSPPENTEAFF. CDR3 sequence (DNA): TGCGCCAGCAGCCCCCCAGAAAACACTGAAGCTTTCTTT.

This clone was observed a few times. This chain joins TRBV5-1 and TRBJ1-6, with a tentative D call TRBD1 (6 bases). Trimming left V 0 bases short and J 11 bases short, with 15 bases between. This CDR3 contains 15 residues. CDR1 SGHRS and CDR2 YFSETQ come from the germline V gene. The CDR3 bases are TGCGCCAGCAGCTTGGCACGGGACATCGATCCACCCCTCCACTTT. The encoded protein is CASSLARDIDPPLHF. The full variable domain, with the rest looked up from reference TRBV5-1 and TRBJ1-6, is KAGVTQTPRYLIKTRGQQVTLSCSPISGHRSVSWYQQTPGQGLQFLFEYFSETQRNKGNFPGRFSGRQFSNSRSEMNVSTLELGDSALYLCASSLARDIDPPLHFGNGTRLTVT.

The rearrangement uses TRBV25-1 and TRBJ2-1; 7 bases agree with TRBD2. The CDR3 has 15 residues. Germline CDR1 MGHDK, CDR2 SYGVNS. With V trimmed by 4 bases and J by 4 bases, 7 bases remained unmatched. As DNA, the CDR3 is TGTGCCAGCAGTGCGACTAGCCGAACGTACAATGAGCAGTTCTTC. This gives the protein CASSATSRTYNEQFF.

The sample holds one count of this clone. The chain recombines TRBV19 with TRBJ2-5, with TRBD2 matching over 13 bases. Unmatched junction bases numbered 5, after V lost 5 bases and J lost 5 bases. Looked up from germline, CDR1 is LNHDA and CDR2 is SQIVND (reference sequence). The CDR3 has 15 amino acids. The DNA of the CDR3 is TGTGCCAGTAGTCGACTAGCGGGAGGCGGTGAGACCCAGTACTTC. Translation: CASSRLAGGGETQYF.

The CDR3 sequence: CASSLYGRTPMGEQYF. CDR3 DNA: TGTGCCAGCAGCTTATACGGAAGGACACCCATGGGCGAGCAGTACTTC. V and J are TRBV7-3 and TRBJ2-7, with D possibly TRBD1 on 5 matching bases. V was clipped by 2 bases and J by 6 bases, with 20 bases between them. The CDR3 has 16 residues. The germline CDR1 and CDR2 sequences are SGHTA and FQGTGA.

This rearrangement joins TRBV5-1 to TRBJ1-4; D is undetermined. The V and J ends lost 2 bases and 6 bases respectively, with 11 bases between them. This CDR3 contains 14 residues. Germline V gives CDR1 SGHRS, CDR2 YFSETQ. The CDR3, as DNA: TGCGCCAGCAGCTTCGACGTCGGGGATGAAAAACTGTTTTTT. Amino acid sequence: CASSFDVGDEKLFF.

The chain carries TRBV10-3 and TRBJ1-2; D is uncertain. Germline V CDR1 and CDR2: ENHRY, SYGVKD. There are 13 residues in the CDR3. The V end lost 0 bases, the J end lost 9 bases, and 11 bases lay between the germline ends. CDR3 region: CAISESRLDRYTF. CDR3 nucleotide sequence: TGTGCCATCAGTGAGTCGAGATTAGATCGCTACACCTTC.

V usage is TRBV2 and J usage is TRBJ2-1; perhaps TRBD1 as D (5 bases). V gave up 6 bases and J gave up 5 bases, with 20 bases separating them. CDR1 is SNHLY, CDR2 FYNNEI, per germline. The CDR3 covers 16 residues. This CDR3 reads CASSGADSLDNNEQFF. Written as DNA, the CDR3 is TGTGCCAGCAGCGGCGCCGACAGCCTAGATAACAATGAGCAGTTCTTC.

The rearrangement joins TRBV2 to TRBJ2-1; D is possibly TRBD2 (6 bases). From germline, CDR1 is SNHLY and CDR2 FYNNEI. The CDR3 extends over 16 amino acids. Trimming took 6 bases from V and 8 from J, leaving 23 bases between them. The CDR3 region is CASRGVTSRARDEQFF. The DNA for the CDR3 is TGTGCCAGCAGGGGGGTCACTAGCCGAGCCAGAGATGAGCAGTTCTTC. The whole variable domain, remainder taken from reference TRBV2 and TRBJ2-1, is EPEVTQTPSHQVTQMGQEVILRCVPISNHLYFYWYRQILGQKVEFLVSFYNNEISEKSEIFDDQFSVERPDGSNFTLKIRSTKLEDSAMYFCASRGVTSRARDEQFFGPGTRLTVL.

The chain links TRBV2 to TRBJ2-5; 12 nucleotides align to TRBD2. Germline V gene data show CDR1 as SNHLY and CDR2 as FYNNEI. The junction had 5 bases not matched to a gene; V was cut back by 9 bases and J by 0 bases. The CDR3 length is 15 residues. For the CDR3, the DNA is TGTGCCAGTAAAAGGACTAGCGGGAACCAAGAGACCCAGTACTTC. Protein: CASKRTSGNQETQYF.

The CDR3: CASSPSGSYEQYF. DNA for the CDR3: TGTGCCAGCTCGCCTAGCGGGAGCTACGAGCAGTACTTC. This chain links TRBV18 with TRBJ2-7; 10 nucleotides match TRBD2. J lost 3 bases, V lost 6 bases, and 2 bases had no gene match. From germline, CDR1 is KGHSH and CDR2 LQKENI. The CDR3 totals 13 residues.

The rearrangement joins TRBV6-2 or TRBV6-3 to TRBJ2-7; a weak D match, TRBD1 (5 bases). The CDR3 contains 13 residues. The germline V and J ends were trimmed by 2 bases and 3 bases, with 8 bases remaining between them. Germline CDR1 and CDR2: MNHEY and SVGEGT. The DNA for the CDR3 is TGTGCCAGCAGTTACGGGGCAGGCTACGAGCAGTACTTC. Amino acid sequence: CASSYGAGYEQYF.

This sequence joins TRBV27 and TRBJ1-5; 7 bases fit TRBD1. V dropped 6 bases and J dropped 5; count of bases not matched to a gene: 10. The germline CDR1 and CDR2 sequences are MNHEY and SMNVEV (reference sequence). The CDR3 consists of 15 residues. The CDR3 here is CASSRTGDAYQPQHF. DNA of the CDR3: TGTGCCAGCAGCCGGACAGGCGACGCCTATCAGCCCCAGCATTTT.

The rearrangement uses TRBV27 and TRBJ1-1; D not certain. V lost 3 bases, J lost 5 bases, and 10 bases lay in between. This CDR3 is 13 amino acids long. Germline V lookup: CDR1 MNHEY, CDR2 SMNVEV (reference sequence). The CDR3 reads CASSFGRRTEAFF. In DNA form, the CDR3 reads TGTGCCAGCAGTTTTGGAAGGAGGACTGAAGCTTTCTTT.

The chain links TRBV9 to TRBJ1-6; 8 nucleotides align to TRBD1. Germline trimming cut 1 base from V and 9 bases from J; bases unmatched to any gene: 9. Germline lookup yields CDR1 SGDLS and CDR2 YYNGEE. This CDR3 contains 16 residues. CDR3: CASSVSARGRVSPLHF. The CDR3 DNA is TGTGCCAGCAGCGTATCGGCCAGGGGGCGGGTTTCACCCCTCCACTTT.

The rearrangement links TRBV24-1 to TRBJ2-7; D is unresolved. Trimming cost V 5 bases and J 7 bases, with 14 bases left between them. Germline values: CDR1 KGHDR, CDR2 SFDVKD. The CDR3 has 13 amino acids. The chain's CDR3 is CATSASRGWEQYF. In DNA, the CDR3 is TGTGCCACCAGTGCCTCGCGAGGCTGGGAGCAGTACTTC.

The chain employs TRBV27 and TRBJ2-7; 11 nucleotides line up with TRBD1. The length of the CDR3 is 14 residues. The trim removed 4 bases at V and 6 bases at J, leaving 5 bases unmatched. The germline gives CDR1 MNHEY, CDR2 SMNVEV (reference sequence). The CDR3: CASSSWTGGREQYF. CDR3 sequence (DNA): TGTGCCAGCAGTTCTTGGACAGGGGGCCGCGAGCAGTACTTC.

The genes are TRBV7-2 and TRBJ2-7; D is possibly TRBD1 (6 bases). Germline loops: CDR1 SGHTA, CDR2 FQGNSA. This CDR3 is built from 17 residues. Trimming pared 5 bases from V and 1 base from J, leaving 21 bases between. DNA of the CDR3: TGTGCCAGCAGCCCAATAAGGGGGACAACTATTTCCTACGAGCAGTACTTC. Encoded protein: CASSPIRGTTISYEQYF.

The J gene is TRBJ2-1, the V gene TRBV3-1 (or the pseudogene TRBV3-2), with D possibly TRBD2 on 6 matching bases. The CDR3 has 16 residues. The germline gives CDR1 LGHDT, CDR2 YNNKEL (reference sequence). V was pared by 0 bases and J by 10 bases, with 19 bases between. The DNA for the CDR3 is TGTGCCAGCAGCCAAGAAACCCAGGGAGGCCTGGGAGAGCAGTTCTTC. Amino acids: CASSQETQGGLGEQFF.

The chain recombines TRBV19 with TRBJ2-5; perhaps TRBD1 as D (5 bases). V lost 5 bases and J 7 bases, leaving 14 bases between the germline ends. Germline values: CDR1 LNHDA, CDR2 SQIVND (reference sequence). CDR3 length: 13 amino acids. The CDR3 nucleotides are TGTGCCAGTAGTTTCAGGGATTTTGGGACCCAGTACTTC. It yields the protein CASSFRDFGTQYF.